This T cell receptor (beta chain) is drawn from a study of chemoradiotherapy in HPV16-positive cancers. Study-wide context: Candidate HPV-specific clones and shared TCR motifs came from two HPV16-positive patients.

Worth noting for this clone: Its antigen is currently unknown.

Repertoires were generated with immunoSEQ multiplex PCR, while TCRdb's copy carries only in-frame clones and drops some. This sample has approximately 6,100 clones; roughly 88% occur once, and the top ten carry 25% to 30%. Findings and caveats of the study: For HPV16-positive patients, expanding HPV-responsive T cells associated with longer recurrence-free survival. Functional assays defining HPV-specific T cells used only a couple of HPV16-positive patients. Non-HPV-specific T cells did not expand in tumors during treatment, whereas candidate HPV-specific clones and E7-related motifs did.

CDR3 length: 13 residues. Trimming pared 4 bases from V and 1 base from J, leaving 7 bases between. Germline CDR1 reads LGHNA; CDR2 reads YSLEER. Sequenced material: blood, taken from a patient who underwent chemoradiotherapy. The TCR sequence derives from a human donor with HPV-associated anogenital cancer. V usage is TRBV4-3 and J usage is TRBJ1-1; D ambiguous. CDR3 amino acids: CASSRGENTEAFF. DNA for the CDR3: TGCGCCAGCAGCCGAGGTGAGAACACTGAAGCTTTCTTT.